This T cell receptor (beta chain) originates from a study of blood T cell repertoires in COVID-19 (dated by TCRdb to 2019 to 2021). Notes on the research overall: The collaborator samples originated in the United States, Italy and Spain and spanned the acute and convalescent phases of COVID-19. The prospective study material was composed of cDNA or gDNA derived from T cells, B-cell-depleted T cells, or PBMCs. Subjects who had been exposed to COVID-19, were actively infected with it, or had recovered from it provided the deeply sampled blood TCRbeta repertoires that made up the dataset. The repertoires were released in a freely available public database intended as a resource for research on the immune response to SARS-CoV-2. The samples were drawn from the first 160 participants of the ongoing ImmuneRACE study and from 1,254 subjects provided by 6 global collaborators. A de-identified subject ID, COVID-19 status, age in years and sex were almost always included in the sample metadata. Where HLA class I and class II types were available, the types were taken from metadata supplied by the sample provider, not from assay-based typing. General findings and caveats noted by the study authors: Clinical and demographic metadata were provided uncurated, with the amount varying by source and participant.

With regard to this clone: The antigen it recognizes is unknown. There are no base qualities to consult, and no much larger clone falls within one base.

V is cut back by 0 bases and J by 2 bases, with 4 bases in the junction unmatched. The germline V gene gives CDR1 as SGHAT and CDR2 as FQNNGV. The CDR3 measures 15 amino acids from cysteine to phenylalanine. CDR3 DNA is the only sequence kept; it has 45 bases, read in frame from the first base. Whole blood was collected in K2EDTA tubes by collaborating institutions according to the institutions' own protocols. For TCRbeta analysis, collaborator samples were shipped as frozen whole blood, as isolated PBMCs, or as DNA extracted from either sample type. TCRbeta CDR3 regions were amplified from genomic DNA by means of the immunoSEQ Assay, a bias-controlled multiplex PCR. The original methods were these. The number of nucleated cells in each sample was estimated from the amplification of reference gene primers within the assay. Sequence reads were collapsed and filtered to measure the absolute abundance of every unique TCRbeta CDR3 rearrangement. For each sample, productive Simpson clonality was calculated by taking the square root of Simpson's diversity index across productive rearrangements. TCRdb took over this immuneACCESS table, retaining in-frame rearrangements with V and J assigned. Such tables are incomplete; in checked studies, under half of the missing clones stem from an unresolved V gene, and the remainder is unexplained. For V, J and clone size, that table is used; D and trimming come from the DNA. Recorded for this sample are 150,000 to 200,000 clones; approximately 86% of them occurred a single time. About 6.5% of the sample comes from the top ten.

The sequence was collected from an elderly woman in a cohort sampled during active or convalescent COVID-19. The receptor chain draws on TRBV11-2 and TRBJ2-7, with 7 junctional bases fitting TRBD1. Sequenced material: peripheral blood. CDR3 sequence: CASSLDWQGAYEQYF. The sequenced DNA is TGTGCCAGCAGCTTAGATTGGCAGGGGGCCTACGAGCAGTACTTC.